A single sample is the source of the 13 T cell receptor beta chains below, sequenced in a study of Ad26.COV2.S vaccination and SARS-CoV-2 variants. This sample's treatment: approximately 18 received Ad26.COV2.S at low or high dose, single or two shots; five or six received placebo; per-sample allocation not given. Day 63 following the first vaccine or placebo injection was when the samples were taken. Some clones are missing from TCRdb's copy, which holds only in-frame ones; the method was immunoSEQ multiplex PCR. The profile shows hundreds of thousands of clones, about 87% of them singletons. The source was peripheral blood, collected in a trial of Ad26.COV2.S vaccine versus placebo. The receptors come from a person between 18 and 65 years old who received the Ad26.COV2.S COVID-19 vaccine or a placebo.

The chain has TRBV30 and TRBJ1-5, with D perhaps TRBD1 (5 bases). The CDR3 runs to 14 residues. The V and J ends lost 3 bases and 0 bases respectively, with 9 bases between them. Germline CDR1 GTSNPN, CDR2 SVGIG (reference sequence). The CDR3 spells CAWSGGDSNQPQHF. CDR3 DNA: TGTGCCTGGAGCGGAGGGGATAGCAATCAGCCCCAGCATTTT.

In DNA form, the CDR3 reads TGTGCCAGTAGTTTTAACAGCCTCTTCAGCTCCTACGAGCAGTACTTC. It translates to CASSFNSLFSSYEQYF. The chain couples TRBV19 to TRBJ2-7, with D uncertain. V was shortened by 5 bases and J by 0 bases, with 17 bases between the two germline ends. From germline, CDR1 is LNHDA and CDR2 SQIVND (reference sequence). CDR3 length: 16 residues.

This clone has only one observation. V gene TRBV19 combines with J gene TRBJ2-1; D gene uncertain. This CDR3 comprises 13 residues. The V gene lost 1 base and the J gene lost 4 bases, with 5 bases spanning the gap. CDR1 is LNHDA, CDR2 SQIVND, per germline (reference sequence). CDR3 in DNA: TGTGCCAGTAGTATAGCTCTTTACAATGAGCAGTTCTTC. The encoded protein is CASSIALYNEQFF.

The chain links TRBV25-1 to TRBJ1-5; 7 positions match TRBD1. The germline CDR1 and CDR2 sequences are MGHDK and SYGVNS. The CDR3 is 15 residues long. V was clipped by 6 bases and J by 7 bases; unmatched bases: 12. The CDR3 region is CASSPTGWLIQPQHF. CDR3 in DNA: TGTGCCAGCAGCCCGACAGGGTGGCTTATCCAGCCCCAGCATTTT. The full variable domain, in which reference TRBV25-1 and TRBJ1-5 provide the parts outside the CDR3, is EADIYQTPRYLVIGTGKKITLECSQTMGHDKMYWYQQDPGMELHLIHYSYGVNSTEKGDLSSESTVSRIRTEHFPLTLESARPSHTSQYLCASSPTGWLIQPQHFGDGTRLSIL.

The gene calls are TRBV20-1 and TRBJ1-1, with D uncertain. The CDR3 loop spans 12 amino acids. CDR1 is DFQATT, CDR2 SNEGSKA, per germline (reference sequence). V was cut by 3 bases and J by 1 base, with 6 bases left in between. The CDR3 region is CSASKGNTEAFF. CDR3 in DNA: TGCAGTGCTAGTAAGGGGAACACTGAAGCTTTCTTT.

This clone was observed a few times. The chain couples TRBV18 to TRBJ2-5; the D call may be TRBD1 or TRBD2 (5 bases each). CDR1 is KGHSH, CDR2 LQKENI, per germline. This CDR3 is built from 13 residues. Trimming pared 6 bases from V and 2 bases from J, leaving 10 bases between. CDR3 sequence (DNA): TGTGCCAGCTCCGGGACCCTACAAGAGACCCAGTACTTC. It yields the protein CASSGTLQETQYF. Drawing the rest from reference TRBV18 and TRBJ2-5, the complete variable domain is NAGVMQNPRHLVRRRGQEARLRCSPMKGHSHVYWYRQLPEEGLKFMVYLQKENIIDESGMPKERFSAEFPKEGPSILRIQQVVRGDSAAYFCASSGTLQETQYFGPGTRLLVL.

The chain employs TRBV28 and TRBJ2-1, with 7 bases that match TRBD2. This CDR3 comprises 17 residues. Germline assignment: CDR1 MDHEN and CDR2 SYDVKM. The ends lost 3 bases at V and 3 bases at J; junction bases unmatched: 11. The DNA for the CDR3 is TGTGCCAGCAGTTTTTTGGAGGCGGGGGAGATCTACAATGAGCAGTTCTTC. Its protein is CASSFLEAGEIYNEQFF. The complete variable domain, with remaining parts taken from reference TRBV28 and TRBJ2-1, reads DVKVTQSSRYLVKRTGEKVFLECVQDMDHENMFWYRQDPGLGLRLIYFSYDVKMKEKGDIPEGYSVSREKKERFSLILESASTNQTSMYLCASSFLEAGEIYNEQFFGPGTRLTVL.

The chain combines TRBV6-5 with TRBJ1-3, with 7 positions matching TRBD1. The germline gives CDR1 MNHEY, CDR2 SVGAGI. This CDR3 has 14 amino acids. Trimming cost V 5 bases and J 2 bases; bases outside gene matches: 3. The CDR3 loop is CASSPGTAGNTIYF. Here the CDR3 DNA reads TGTGCCAGCAGTCCCGGGACAGCTGGAAACACCATATATTTT.

CDR3 amino acids: CASSYFAGEQFF. CDR3 sequence (DNA): TGTGCCAGCAGTTACTTTGCAGGGGAGCAGTTCTTC. The chain employs TRBV6-5 and TRBJ2-1; TRBD1 is a possible D gene (5 bases). This CDR3 spans 12 amino acids. The V end lost 1 base, the J end lost 10 bases, and 8 bases lay between the germline ends. The germline CDR1 and CDR2 sequences are MNHEY and SVGAGI.

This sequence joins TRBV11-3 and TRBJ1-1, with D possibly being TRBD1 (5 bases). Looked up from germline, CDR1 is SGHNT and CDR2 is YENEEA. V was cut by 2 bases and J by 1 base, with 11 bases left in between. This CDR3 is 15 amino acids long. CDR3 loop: CASSLNSRANTEAFF. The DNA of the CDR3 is TGTGCCAGCAGCTTAAATAGCAGGGCGAACACTGAAGCTTTCTTT.

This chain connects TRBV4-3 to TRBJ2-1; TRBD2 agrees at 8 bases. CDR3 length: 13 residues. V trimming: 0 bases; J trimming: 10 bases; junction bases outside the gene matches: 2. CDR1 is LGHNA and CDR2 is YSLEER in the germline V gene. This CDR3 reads CASSQDAGGEQFF. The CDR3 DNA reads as TGCGCCAGCAGCCAAGATGCGGGAGGCGAGCAGTTCTTC.

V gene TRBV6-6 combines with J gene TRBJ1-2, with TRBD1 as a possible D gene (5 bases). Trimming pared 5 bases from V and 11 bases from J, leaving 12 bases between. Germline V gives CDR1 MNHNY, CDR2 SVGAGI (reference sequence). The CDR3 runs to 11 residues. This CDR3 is CASSKTTAYTF. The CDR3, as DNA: TGTGCCAGCAGTAAGACGACAGCATACACCTTC.

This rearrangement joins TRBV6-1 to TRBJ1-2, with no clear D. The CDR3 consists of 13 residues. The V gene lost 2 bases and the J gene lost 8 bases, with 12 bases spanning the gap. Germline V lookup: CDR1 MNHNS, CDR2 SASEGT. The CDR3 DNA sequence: TGTGCCAGCAGTGAAAGTTTACGGCGGGGCTACACCTTC. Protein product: CASSESLRRGYTF.